The sequence of this T cell receptor beta chain was determined in a study of shared clonotypes between healthy human individuals. The study's findings and limits: Sampling used blood alone; tissue repertoires probably differ. Memory subsets generally showed smaller estimated richness than naive subsets did.

Concerning this clone itself: Its antigen is undetermined.

V gave up 7 bases and J gave up 4 bases, with 13 bases separating them. CDR1 and CDR2 from the germline V gene are GTSNPN and SVGIG (reference sequence). The CDR3 is made up of 12 amino acids. Here immunoSEQ multiplex PCR was the method, and the copy in TCRdb shows in-frame clones only, minus some. Of some 2.1 million clones in the sample, 90% to 95% were seen once. The receptor's source is a man between 18 and 29 years old in good health. Sequences were obtained from naive CD4+ T cells sorted from blood. Subset in this sample: CD45RA+ positively selected. The V and J genes are TRBV30 and TRBJ1-2, with D possibly being TRBD1 (5 bases). DNA of the CDR3: TGTGCCTTGGGGGTCTCTGCCTATGGCTACACCTTC. Its protein product is CALGVSAYGYTF. Filled out from reference TRBV30 and TRBJ1-2, the complete variable domain reads SQTIHQWPATLVQPVGSPLSLECTVEGTSNPNLYWYRQAAGRGLQLLFYSVGIGQISSEVPQNLSASRPQDRQFILSSKKLLLSDSGFYLCALGVSAYGYTFGSGTRLTVV.